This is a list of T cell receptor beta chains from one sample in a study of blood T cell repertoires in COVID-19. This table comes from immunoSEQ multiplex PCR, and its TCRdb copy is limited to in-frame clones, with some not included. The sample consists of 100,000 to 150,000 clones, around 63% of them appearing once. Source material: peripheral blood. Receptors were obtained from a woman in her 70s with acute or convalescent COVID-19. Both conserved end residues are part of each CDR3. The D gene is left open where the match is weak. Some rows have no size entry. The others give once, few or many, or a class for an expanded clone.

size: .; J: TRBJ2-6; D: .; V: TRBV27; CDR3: CASSLWGTGANVLTF; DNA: TGTGCCAGCAGTTTATGGGGCACTGGGGCCAACGTCCTGACTTTC
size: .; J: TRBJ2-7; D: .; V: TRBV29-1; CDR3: CSVIGTSSYEQYF; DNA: TGCAGCGTTATAGGGACATCCTCCTACGAGCAGTACTTC
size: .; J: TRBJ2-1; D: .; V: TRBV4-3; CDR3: CASSQDLGHEQFF; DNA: TGCGCCAGCAGCCAAGATCTGGGCCATGAGCAGTTCTTC
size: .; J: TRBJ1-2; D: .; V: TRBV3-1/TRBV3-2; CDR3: CASSRLWGVDYTF; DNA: TGTGCCAGCAGCCGACTATGGGGTGTAGACTACACCTTC
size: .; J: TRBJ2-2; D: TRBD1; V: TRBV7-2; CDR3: CASSSGGKEAGELFF; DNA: TGTGCCAGCAGTTCAGGGGGCAAGGAGGCCGGGGAGCTGTTTTTT
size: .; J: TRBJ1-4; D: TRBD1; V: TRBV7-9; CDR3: CASSLFDRVGEKLFF; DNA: TGTGCCAGCAGCTTATTCGACAGGGTAGGGGAAAAACTGTTTTTT
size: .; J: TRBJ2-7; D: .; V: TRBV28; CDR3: CASSLDRYEQYF; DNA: TGTGCCAGCAGTTTAGACAGGTACGAGCAGTACTTC
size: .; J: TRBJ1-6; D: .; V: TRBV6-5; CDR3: CASSYSAQANSPLHF; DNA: TGTGCCAGCAGTTACTCGGCACAGGCTAATTCACCCCTCCACTTT
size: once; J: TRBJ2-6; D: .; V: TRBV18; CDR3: CASSQQSLSGANVLTF; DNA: TGTGCCAGCTCCCAACAGAGCCTCTCTGGGGCCAACGTCCTGACTTTC
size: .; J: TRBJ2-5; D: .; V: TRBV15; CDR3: CATSREVGGQQETQYF; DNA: TGTGCCACCAGCAGAGAAGTCGGGGGACAGCAAGAGACCCAGTACTTC
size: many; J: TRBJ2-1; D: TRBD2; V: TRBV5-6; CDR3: CASSFWRGSGDYNEQFF; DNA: TGTGCCAGCAGCTTTTGGCGCGGTAGCGGGGATTACAATGAGCAGTTCTTC
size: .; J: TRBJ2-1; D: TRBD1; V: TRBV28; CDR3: CVATGQGAMSYNEQFF; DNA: TGTGTCGCCACCGGACAGGGGGCTATGTCCTACAATGAGCAGTTCTTC
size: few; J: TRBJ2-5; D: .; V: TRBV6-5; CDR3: CASSYWQGETQYF; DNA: TGTGCCAGCAGTTATTGGCAGGGCGAAACCCAGTACTTC
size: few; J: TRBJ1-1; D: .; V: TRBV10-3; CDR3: CAISDGGNTEAFF; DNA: TGTGCCATCAGTGACGGAGGGAACACTGAAGCTTTCTTT
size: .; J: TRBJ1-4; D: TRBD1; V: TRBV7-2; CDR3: CASSTQGARNEKLFF; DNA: TGTGCCAGCAGCACACAGGGGGCTAGGAATGAAAAACTGTTTTTT
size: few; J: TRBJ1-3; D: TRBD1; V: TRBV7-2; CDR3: CASSLGQGTGNTIYF; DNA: TGTGCCAGCAGCTTAGGACAGGGCACTGGAAACACCATATATTTT
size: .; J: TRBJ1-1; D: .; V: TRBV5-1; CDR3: CASSLVPQVMNTEAFF; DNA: TGCGCCAGCAGCTTGGTGCCCCAGGTGATGAACACTGAAGCTTTCTTT
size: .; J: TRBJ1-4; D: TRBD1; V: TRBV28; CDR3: CASYHRGRSEKLFF; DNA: TGTGCCAGCTACCACAGGGGACGGAGTGAAAAACTGTTTTTT
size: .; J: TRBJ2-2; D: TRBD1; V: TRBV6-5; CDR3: CASRDRVGTGELFF; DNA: TGTGCCAGCAGGGACAGGGTGGGCACCGGGGAGCTGTTTTTT
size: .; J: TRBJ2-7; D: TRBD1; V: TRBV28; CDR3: CASSQGQGGQYF; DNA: TGTGCCAGCAGTCAAGGACAGGGCGGGCAGTACTTC
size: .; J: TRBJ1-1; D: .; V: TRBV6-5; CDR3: CASSPGLGLVAFF; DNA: TGTGCCAGCAGCCCGGGTCTAGGTCTTGTAGCTTTCTTT
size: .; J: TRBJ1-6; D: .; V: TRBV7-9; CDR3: CASSSLADRATGYNSPLHF; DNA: TGTGCCAGCAGCTCCCTAGCCGACCGCGCTACGGGGTATAATTCACCCCTCCACTTT
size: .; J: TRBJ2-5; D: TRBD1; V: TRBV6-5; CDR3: CATYQRQGGETQYF; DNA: TGTGCCACCTATCAAAGACAGGGCGGAGAGACCCAGTACTTC
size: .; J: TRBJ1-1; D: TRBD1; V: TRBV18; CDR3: CASSPRGLDAFF; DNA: TGTGCCAGCTCACCAAGGGGGCTTGATGCTTTCTTT
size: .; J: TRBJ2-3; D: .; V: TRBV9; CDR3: CASSGRGGQGRDTQYF; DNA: TGTGCCAGCAGCGGCCGGGGGGGACAGGGCCGTGATACGCAGTATTTT
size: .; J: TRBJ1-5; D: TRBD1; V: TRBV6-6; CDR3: CASRRDRVGNQPQHF; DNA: TGTGCCAGCAGACGCGACAGGGTCGGGAATCAGCCCCAGCATTTT
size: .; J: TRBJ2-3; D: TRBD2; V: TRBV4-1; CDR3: CASSRSGGTDTQYF; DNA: TGCGCCAGCAGCCGGAGCGGGGGAACAGATACGCAGTATTTT
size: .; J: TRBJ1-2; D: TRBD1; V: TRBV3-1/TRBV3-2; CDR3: CASSSSRGVGYTF; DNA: TGTGCCAGCAGCTCCTCCAGGGGGGTTGGCTACACCTTC
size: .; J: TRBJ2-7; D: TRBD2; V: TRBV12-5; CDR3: CASGAGGRQYF; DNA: TGTGCTAGTGGTGCGGGGGGGAGGCAGTACTTC
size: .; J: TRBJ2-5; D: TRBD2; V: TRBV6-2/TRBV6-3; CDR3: CASSYSLSGGSQETQYF; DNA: TGTGCCAGCAGTTATTCCCTCAGCGGGGGGAGCCAAGAGACCCAGTACTTC
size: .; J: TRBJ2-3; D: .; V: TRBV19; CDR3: CASSIIGGTDTQYF; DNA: TGTGCCAGTAGTATAATCGGGGGCACAGATACGCAGTATTTT
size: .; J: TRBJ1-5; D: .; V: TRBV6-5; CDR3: CASSPFRTKGQPQHF; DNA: TGTGCCAGCAGTCCCTTCAGGACAAAGGGACAGCCCCAGCATTTT
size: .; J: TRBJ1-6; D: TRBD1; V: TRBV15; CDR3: CATSTHRGPNSPLHF; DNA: TGTGCCACCAGCACGCACAGGGGGCCCAATTCACCCCTCCACTTT
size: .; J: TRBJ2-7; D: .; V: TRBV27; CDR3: CASSLGAHYEQYF; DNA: TGTGCCAGCAGTTTAGGGGCCCACTACGAGCAGTACTTC
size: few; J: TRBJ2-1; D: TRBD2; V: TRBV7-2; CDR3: CASSPSSGGVYNEQFF; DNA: TGTGCCAGCAGCCCATCTAGCGGGGGAGTTTACAATGAGCAGTTCTTC
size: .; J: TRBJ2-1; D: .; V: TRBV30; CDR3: CAWVSTRAGGSYNEQFF; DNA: TGTGCCTGGGTCTCGACCCGGGCAGGGGGGTCCTACAATGAGCAGTTCTTC
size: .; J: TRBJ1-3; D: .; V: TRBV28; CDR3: CASLRGDGNTIYF; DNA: TGTGCCAGCCTCAGGGGAGATGGAAACACCATATATTTT
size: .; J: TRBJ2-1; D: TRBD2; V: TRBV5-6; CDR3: CASSTWTSGEYNEQFF; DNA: TGTGCCAGCAGCACCTGGACTAGCGGGGAGTACAATGAGCAGTTCTTC
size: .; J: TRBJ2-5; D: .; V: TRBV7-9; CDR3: CASGGSQETQYF; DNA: TGTGCCAGCGGAGGGTCGCAAGAGACCCAGTACTTC
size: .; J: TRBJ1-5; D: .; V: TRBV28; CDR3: CASSFVAVLSNQPQHF; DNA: TGTGCCAGCAGTTTTGTCGCAGTCCTTAGCAATCAGCCCCAGCATTTT
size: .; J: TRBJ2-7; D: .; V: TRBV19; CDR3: CASSPRDIDSYEQYF; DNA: TGTGCCAGTAGCCCCCGCGACATCGACTCCTACGAGCAGTACTTC
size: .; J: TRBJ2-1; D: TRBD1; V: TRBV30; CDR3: CAWSIGQGLGDEQFF; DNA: TGTGCCTGGAGCATTGGACAGGGGTTAGGAGATGAGCAGTTCTTC
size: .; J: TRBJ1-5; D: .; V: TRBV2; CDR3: CASRTLNQPQHF; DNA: TGTGCCAGCAGGACACTTAATCAGCCCCAGCATTTT
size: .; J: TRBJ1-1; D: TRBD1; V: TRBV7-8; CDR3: CASSSYGTGNTEAFF; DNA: TGTGCCAGCAGCTCCTATGGGACAGGGAACACTGAAGCTTTCTTT
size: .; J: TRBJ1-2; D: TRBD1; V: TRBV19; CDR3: CASSPNRGQDGYTF; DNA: TGTGCCAGTAGCCCAAACAGGGGGCAAGATGGCTACACCTTC
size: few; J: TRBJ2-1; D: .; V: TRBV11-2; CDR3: CASSLGTRLYNEQFF; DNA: TGTGCCAGCAGCTTAGGAACTAGATTATACAATGAGCAGTTCTTC
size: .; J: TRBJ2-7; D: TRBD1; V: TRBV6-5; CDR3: CASSRGQGLAYEQYF; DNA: TGTGCCAGCAGCAGAGGACAGGGTCTTGCCTACGAGCAGTACTTC
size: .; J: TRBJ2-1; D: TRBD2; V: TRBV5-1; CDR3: CASSRTSGGYNEQFF; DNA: TGCGCCAGCAGTCGGACTAGCGGGGGATACAATGAGCAGTTCTTC
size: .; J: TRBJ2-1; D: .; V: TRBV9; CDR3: CASSVEWAAYNEQFF; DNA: TGTGCCAGCAGCGTAGAGTGGGCAGCCTACAATGAGCAGTTCTTC
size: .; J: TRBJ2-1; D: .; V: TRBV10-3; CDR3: CAIRRGHNEQFF; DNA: TGTGCCATCAGGCGGGGTCACAATGAGCAGTTCTTC
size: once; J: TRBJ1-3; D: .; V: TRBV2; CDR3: CASTLLAVQGNTIYF; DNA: TGTGCCAGCACCCTGCTGGCCGTGCAGGGAAACACCATATATTTT
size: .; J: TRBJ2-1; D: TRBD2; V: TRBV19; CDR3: CASSNSGGAYNEQFF; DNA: TGTGCCAGTAGTAATAGCGGGGGAGCCTACAATGAGCAGTTCTTC
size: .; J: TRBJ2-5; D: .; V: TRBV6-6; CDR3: CASSYSPSHQETQYF; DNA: TGTGCCAGCAGTTACTCGCCTAGCCACCAAGAGACCCAGTACTTC